Detailed here is one T cell receptor beta chain. Its target is unknown. The sample is drawn from a study of cytomegalovirus exposure and HLA in healthy donors. Study-wide context: Ancestry clustering placed around four fifths of around 400 genotyped donors in the Caucasian-associated cluster. Notes on the study in general: The authors confirmed in vitro that a few CMV-associated chains were specific for CMV antigens.

This CDR3 comprises 17 residues. The germline V gene encodes CDR1 SGDLS and CDR2 YYNGEE. V was clipped by 4 bases and J by 7 bases; unmatched bases: 14. The primer mix had 60 Vbeta and 13 Jbeta primers. This table comes from immunoSEQ multiplex PCR, and its TCRdb copy is limited to in-frame clones, with some not included. The profile shows roughly 80,000 clones, about 76% of them singletons. This sequence joins TRBV9 and TRBJ2-2; 9 nucleotides align to TRBD2. The sequence was obtained from a male donor in good health and CMV-seropositive. What was sequenced was PBMCs. CDR3: CASSLRAGGPVGGELFF. In DNA, the CDR3 is TGTGCCAGCAGCCTCCGCGCGGGAGGGCCCGTGGGCGGGGAGCTGTTTTTT.